The source of this T cell receptor (beta chain) is a study of T cell repertoires in cytomegalovirus infection. On the study more broadly: Indications came from public TCR beta signatures; they pointed to CMV infection and to a matching HLA type.

One entry per CDR3 protein results from TCRdb running MiXCR on the reads. Found here are around 430,000 distinct CDR3 sequences, roughly 43% of them singletons; the top ten hold around 45%. Study findings and constraints: CMV-specific HLA-C-restricted TCR beta clonotypes dominated the ex vivo response.

Many counts were recorded for this clonotype. Antigen specificity is unknown. This sequence originates from a human donor in good health (CMV status not recorded). Some clones in this sample may be carry-over from other donors' samples. This specimen consisted of cultured PBMCs, obtained from culture after CMV antigen stimulation.

In DNA, the CDR3 is TGTGCCAGCAGCCCAAGGTACGGAATGGGTCAGCCCCAGCATTTT. Protein: CASSPRYGMGQPQHF. The chain couples TRBV7-2 to TRBJ1-5; D gene ambiguous. This CDR3 is built from 15 residues. The ends were cut back, 5 bases at V and 6 bases at J, with 17 bases in the middle. The germline gives CDR1 SGHTA, CDR2 FQGNSA.